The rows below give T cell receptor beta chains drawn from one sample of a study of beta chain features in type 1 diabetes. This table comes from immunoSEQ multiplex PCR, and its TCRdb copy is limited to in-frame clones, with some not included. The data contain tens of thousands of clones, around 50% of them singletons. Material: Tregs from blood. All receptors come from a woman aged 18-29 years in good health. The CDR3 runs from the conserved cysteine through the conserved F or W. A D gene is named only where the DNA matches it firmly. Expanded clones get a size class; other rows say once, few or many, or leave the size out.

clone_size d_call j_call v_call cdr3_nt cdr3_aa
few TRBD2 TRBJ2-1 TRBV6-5 TGTGCCAGCAGTCCTATAGCGGGAGGTGAGCAGTTCTTC CASSPIAGGEQFF
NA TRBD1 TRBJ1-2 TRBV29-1 TGCAGCGTTGAAATGGTCGGAGGGGGCGTCTATGGCTACACCTTC CSVEMVGGGVYGYTF
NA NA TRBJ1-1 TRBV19 TGTGCCAGTAGTCAGTACAGCGGTCCCATGAACACTGAAGCTTTCTTT CASSQYSGPMNTEAFF
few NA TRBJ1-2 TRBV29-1 TGCAGCGTTGCCCGCAGTTCATTTAACTATGGCTACACCTTC CSVARSSFNYGYTF
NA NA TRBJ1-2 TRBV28 TGTGCCAGCAGTTTATATCACAGGGACGGTGGCTACACCTTC CASSLYHRDGGYTF
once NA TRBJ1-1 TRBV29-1 TGCAGCGCTGGGGGGGATACTGAAGCTTTCTTT CSAGGDTEAFF
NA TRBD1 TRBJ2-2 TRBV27 TGTGCCAGCAGTCCAGGACAGGCCACCGGGGAGCTGTTTTTT CASSPGQATGELFF
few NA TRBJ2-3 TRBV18 TGTGCCAGCTCACCCCCCGGGGGAGCAGCAAATACGCAGTATTTT CASSPPGGAANTQYF
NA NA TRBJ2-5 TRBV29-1 TGCAGCGTTGATGGGCTTATCGGGAGTGGGTGGGAGACCCAGTACTTC CSVDGLIGSGWETQYF
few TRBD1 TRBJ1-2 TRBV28 TGTGCCAGCACTAGTAGAAGGGGGCAGGGCTACACCTTC CASTSRRGQGYTF
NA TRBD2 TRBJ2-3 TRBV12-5 TGTGCTAGTGGTTTGGTAATTGGGGGACTAGCGGGAACAGATACGCAGTATTTT CASGLVIGGLAGTDTQYF
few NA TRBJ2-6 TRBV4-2 TGTGCCAGCAGCCAGGACGCCGGGGTGGGAGGGGCCAACGTCCTGACTTTC CASSQDAGVGGANVLTF
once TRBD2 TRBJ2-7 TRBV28 TGTGCCAGCAGTTCGGGTGGACTAGCGGGAGATAACGAGCAGTACTTC CASSSGGLAGDNEQYF
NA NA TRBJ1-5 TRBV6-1 TGTGCCAGCAATCCGACAGGAAGCAATCAGCCCCAGCATTTT CASNPTGSNQPQHF
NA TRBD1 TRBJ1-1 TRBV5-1 TGCGCCAGCAGTCCTAGGGGACAGGGGTCTGAAGCTTTCTTT CASSPRGQGSEAFF
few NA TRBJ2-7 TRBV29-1 TGCAGCGTTGAAGTCGGCTCCTACGAGCAGTACTTC CSVEVGSYEQYF
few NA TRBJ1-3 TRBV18 TGTGCCAGCTCACACACAACAGGTCGCTCTGGAAACACCATATATTTT CASSHTTGRSGNTIYF